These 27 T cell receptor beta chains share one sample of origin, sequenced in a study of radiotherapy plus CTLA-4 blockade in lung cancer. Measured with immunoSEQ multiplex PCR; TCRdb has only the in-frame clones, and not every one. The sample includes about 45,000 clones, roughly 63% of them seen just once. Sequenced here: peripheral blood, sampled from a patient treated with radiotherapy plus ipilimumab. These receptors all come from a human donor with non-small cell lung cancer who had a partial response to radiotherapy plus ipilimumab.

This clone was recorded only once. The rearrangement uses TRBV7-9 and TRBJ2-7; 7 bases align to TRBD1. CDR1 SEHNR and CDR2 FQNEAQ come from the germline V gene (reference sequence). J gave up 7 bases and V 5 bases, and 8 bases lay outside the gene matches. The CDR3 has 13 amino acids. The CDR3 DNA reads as TGTGCCAGCAGCAGGGACAGCCCGGGGGAGCAGTACTTC. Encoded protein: CASSRDSPGEQYF.

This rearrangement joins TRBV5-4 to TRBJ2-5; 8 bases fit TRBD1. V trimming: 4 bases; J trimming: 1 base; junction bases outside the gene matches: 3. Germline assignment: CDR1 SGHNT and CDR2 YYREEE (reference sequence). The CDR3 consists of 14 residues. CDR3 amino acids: CASSPDRVQETQYF. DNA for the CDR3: TGTGCCAGCAGCCCGGACAGGGTCCAAGAGACCCAGTACTTC.

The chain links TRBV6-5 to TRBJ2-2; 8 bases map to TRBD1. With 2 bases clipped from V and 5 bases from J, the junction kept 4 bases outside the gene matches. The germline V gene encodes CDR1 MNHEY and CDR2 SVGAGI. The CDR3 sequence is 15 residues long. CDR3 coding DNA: TGTGCCAGCAGTTACGCGGGACAGGAGACCGGGGAGCTGTTTTTT. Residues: CASSYAGQETGELFF.

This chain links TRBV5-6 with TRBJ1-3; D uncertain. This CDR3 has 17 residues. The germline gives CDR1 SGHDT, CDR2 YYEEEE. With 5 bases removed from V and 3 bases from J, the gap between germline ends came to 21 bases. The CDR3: CASRFGLAGLDGNTIYF. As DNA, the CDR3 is TGTGCCAGCAGGTTCGGGTTGGCTGGTCTCGATGGAAACACCATATATTTT.

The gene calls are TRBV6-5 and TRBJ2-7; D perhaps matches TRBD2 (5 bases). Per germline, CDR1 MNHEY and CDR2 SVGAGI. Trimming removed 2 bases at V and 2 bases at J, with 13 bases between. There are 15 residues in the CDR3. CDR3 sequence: CASSYGLGAAYEQYF. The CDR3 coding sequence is TGTGCCAGCAGTTACGGGCTGGGAGCGGCCTACGAGCAGTACTTC.

CDR3 sequence: CASSFGPGPGTF. CDR3 nucleotides: TGTGCCAGCAGCTTTGGCCCCGGCCCAGGCACCTTC. This chain joins TRBV7-2 and TRBJ1-2; D is unclear. The germline V and J ends were trimmed by 3 bases and 13 bases, with 15 bases remaining between them. CDR3 size: 12 residues. CDR1 is SGHTA and CDR2 is FQGNSA in the germline V gene.

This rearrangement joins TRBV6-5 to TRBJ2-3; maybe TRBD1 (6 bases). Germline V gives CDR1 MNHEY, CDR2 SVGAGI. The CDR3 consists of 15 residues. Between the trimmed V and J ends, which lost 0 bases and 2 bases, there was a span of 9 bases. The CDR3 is CASSYSQGSTDTQYF. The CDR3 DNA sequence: TGTGCCAGCAGTTACTCTCAGGGGTCCACAGATACGCAGTATTTT.

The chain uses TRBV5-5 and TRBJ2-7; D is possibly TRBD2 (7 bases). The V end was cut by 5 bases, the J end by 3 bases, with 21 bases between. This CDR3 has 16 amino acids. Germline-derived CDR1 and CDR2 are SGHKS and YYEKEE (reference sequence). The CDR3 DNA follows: TGTGCCAGCAGTTTCGCGAGGGGGAGGGGGAACTACGAGCAGTACTTC. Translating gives CASSFARGRGNYEQYF.

DNA for the CDR3: TGTGCCAGTAGTTCTGACGGACAGCGGCTGCCCCAGCATTTT. Translation gives CASSSDGQRLPQHF. V gene TRBV19 combines with J gene TRBJ1-5, with a possible D match to TRBD1 (6 bases). V lost 5 bases, J lost 9 bases, and 17 bases lay in between. CDR1 is LNHDA, CDR2 SQIVND, per germline (reference sequence). CDR3 size: 14 residues.

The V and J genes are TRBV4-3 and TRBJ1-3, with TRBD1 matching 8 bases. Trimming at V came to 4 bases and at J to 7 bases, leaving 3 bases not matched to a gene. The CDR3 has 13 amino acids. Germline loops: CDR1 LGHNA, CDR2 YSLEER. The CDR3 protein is CASSLGQGNTIYF. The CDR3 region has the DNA TGCGCCAGCAGCCTTGGACAGGGCAACACCATATATTTT.

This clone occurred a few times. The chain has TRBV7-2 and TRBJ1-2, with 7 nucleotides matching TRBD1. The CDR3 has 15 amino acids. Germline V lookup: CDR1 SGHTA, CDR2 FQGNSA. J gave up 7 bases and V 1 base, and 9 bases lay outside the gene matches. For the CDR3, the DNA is TGTGCCAGCAGCTTAGGACAGGGAATATCGGGTGGCTACACCTTC. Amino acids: CASSLGQGISGGYTF.

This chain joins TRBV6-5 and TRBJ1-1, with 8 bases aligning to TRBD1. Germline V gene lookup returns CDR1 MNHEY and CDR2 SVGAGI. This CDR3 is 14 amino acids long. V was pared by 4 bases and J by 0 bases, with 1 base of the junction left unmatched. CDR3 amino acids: CASSSGGMNTEAFF. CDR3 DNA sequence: TGTGCCAGCAGTTCAGGGGGCATGAACACTGAAGCTTTCTTT.

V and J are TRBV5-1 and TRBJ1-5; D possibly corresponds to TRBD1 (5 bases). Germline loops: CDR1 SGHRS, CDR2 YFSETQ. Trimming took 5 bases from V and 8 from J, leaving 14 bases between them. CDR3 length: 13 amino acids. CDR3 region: CASRRTNIEPQHF. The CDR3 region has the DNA TGCGCCAGCAGGCGGACAAATATCGAGCCCCAGCATTTT.

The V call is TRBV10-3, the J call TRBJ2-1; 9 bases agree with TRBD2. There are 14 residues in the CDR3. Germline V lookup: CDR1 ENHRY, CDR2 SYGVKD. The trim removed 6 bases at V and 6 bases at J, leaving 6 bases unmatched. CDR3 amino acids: CAISLGLARNEQFF. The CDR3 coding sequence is TGTGCCATCAGCCTTGGACTAGCGCGCAATGAGCAGTTCTTC.

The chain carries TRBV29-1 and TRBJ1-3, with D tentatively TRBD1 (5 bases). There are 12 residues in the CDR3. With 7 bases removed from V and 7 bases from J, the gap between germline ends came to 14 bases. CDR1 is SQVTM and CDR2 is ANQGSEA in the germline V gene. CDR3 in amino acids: CSGGHDGNTIYF. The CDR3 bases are TGCAGCGGCGGACATGATGGGAACACCATATATTTT.

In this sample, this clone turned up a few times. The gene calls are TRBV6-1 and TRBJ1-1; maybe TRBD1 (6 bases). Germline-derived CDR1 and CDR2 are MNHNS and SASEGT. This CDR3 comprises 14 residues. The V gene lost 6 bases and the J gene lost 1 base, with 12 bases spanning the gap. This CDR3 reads CASRPTGSNTEAFF. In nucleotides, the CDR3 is TGTGCCAGCAGGCCTACAGGGTCGAACACTGAAGCTTTCTTT.

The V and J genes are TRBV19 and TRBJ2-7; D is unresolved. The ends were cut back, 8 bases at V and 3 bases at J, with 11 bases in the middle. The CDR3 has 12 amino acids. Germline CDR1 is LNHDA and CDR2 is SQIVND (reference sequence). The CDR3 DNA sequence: TGTGCCAGTGGCGACGGCGGCTACGAGCAGTACTTC. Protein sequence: CASGDGGYEQYF.

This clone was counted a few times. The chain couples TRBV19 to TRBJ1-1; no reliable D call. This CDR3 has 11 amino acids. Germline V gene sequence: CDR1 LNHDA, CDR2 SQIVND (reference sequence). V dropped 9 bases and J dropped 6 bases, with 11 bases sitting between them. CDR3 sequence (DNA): TGTGCCAGCACGGGTGCGGCTGAAGCTTTCTTT. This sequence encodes CASTGAAEAFF. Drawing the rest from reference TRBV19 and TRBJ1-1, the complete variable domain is DGGITQSPKYLFRKEGQNVTLSCEQNLNHDAMYWYRQDPGQGLRLIYYSQIVNDFQKGDIAEGYSVSREKKESFPLTVTSAQKNPTAFYLCASTGAAEAFFGQGTRLTVV.

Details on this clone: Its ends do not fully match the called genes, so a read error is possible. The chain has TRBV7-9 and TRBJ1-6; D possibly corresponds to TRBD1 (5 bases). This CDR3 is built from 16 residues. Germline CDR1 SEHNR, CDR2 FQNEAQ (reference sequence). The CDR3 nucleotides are TGTGCCAGCAGCCCACTGGGCAGGGTTAATTATTCATCCCTCCACTTT. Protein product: CASSPLGRVNYSSLHF.

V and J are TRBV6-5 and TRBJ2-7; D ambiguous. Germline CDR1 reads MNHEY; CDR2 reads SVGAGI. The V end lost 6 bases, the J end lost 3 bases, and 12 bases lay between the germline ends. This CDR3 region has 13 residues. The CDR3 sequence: CASSERISYEQYF. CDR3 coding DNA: TGTGCCAGCAGCGAGCGAATAAGCTACGAGCAGTACTTC.

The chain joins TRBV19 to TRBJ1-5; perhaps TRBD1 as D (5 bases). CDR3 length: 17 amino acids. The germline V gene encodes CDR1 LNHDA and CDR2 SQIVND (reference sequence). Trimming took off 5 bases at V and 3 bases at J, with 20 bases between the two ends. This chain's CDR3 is CASSLRGQDLNNQPQHF. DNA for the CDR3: TGTGCCAGTAGTCTCCGAGGACAAGACCTTAACAATCAGCCCCAGCATTTT.

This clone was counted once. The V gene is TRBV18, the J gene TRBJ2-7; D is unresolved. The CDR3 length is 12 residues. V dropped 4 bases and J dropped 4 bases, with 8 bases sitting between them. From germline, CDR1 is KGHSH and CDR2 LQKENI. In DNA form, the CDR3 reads TGTGCCAGCTCACAGAACCAGTACGAGCAGTACTTC. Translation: CASSQNQYEQYF.

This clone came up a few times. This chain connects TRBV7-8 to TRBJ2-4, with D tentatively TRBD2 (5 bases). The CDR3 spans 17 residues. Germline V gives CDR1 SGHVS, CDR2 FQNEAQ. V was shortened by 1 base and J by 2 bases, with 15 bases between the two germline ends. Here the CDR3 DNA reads TGTGCCAGCAGCTTAGACGACCCGAGCGGAACCAAAAACATTCAGTACTTC. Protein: CASSLDDPSGTKNIQYF.

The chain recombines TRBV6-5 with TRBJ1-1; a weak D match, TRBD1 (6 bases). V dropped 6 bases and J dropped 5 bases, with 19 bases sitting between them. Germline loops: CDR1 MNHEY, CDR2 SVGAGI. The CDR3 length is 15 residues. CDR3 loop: CASRGVKQGRTEAFF. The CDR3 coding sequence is TGTGCCAGCAGAGGGGTCAAACAGGGTAGGACTGAAGCTTTCTTT.

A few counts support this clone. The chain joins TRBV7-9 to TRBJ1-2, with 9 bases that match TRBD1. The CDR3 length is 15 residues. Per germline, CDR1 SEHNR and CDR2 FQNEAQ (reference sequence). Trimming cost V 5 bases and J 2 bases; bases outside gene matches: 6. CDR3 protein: CASSRDRVQNYGYTF. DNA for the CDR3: TGTGCCAGCAGCCGGGACAGGGTTCAGAACTATGGCTACACCTTC.

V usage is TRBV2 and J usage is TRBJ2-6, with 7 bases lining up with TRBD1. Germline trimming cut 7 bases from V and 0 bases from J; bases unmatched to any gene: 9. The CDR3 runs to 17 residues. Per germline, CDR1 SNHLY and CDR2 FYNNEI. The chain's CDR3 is CASTEDRTISGANVLTF. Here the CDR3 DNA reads TGTGCCAGCACGGAGGACAGGACGATCTCTGGGGCCAACGTCCTGACTTTC.

In DNA form, the CDR3 reads TGCGCCAGCAGCCAAGATCATCGGCTGACAGGGATGGCAGATACGCAGTATTTT. Amino acids: CASSQDHRLTGMADTQYF. The chain carries TRBV4-3 and TRBJ2-3; 7 bases are a match to TRBD1. The CDR3 sequence is 18 residues long. The V segment lost 0 bases and the J segment 4 bases; nucleotides outside the gene matches: 13. The germline V gene encodes CDR1 LGHNA and CDR2 YSLEER.